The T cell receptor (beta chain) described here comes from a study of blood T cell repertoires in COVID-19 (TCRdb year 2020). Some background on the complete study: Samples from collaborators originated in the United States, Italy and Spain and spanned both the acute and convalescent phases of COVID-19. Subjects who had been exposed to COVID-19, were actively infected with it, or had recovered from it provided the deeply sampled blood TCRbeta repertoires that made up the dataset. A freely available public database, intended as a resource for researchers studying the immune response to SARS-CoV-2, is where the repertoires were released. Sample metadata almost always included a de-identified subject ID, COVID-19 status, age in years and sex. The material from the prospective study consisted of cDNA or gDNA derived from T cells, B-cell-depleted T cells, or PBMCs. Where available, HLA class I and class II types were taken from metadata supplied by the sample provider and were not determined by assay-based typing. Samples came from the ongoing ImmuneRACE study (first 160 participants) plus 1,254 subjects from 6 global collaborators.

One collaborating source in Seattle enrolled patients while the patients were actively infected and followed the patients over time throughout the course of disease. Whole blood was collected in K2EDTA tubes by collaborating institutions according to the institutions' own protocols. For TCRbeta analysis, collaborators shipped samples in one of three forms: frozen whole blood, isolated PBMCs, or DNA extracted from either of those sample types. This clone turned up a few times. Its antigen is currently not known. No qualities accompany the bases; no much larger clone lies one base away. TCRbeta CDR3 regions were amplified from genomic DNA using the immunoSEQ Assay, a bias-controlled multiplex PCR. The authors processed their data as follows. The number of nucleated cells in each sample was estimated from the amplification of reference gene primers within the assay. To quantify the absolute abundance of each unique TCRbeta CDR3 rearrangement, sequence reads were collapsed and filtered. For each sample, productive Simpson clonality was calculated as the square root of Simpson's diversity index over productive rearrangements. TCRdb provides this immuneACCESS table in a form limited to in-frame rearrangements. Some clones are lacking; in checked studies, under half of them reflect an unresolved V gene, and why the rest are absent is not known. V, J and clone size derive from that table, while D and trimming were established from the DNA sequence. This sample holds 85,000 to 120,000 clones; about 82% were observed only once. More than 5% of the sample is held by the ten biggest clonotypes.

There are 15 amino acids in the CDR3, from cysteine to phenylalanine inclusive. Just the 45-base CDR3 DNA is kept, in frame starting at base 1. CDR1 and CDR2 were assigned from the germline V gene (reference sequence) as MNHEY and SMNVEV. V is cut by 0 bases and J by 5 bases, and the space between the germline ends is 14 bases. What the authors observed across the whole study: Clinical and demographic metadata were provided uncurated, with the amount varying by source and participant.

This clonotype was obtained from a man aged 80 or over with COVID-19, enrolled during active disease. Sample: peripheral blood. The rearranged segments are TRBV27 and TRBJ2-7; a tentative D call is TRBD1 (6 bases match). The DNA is TGTGCCAGCAGTTTATCCCGAGGGGCAGGGGACGAGCAGTACTTC. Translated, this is CASSLSRGAGDEQYF.